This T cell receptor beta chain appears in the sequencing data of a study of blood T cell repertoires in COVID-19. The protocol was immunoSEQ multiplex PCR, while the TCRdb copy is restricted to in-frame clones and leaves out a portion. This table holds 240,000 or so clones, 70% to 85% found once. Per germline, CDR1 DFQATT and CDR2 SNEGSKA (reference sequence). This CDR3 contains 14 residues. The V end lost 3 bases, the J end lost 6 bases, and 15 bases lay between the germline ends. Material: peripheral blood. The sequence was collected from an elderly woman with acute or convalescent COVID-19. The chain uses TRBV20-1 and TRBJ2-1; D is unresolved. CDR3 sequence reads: CSASSTAKINEQFF. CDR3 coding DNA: TGCAGTGCTAGTTCAACTGCCAAGATCAATGAGCAGTTCTTC.